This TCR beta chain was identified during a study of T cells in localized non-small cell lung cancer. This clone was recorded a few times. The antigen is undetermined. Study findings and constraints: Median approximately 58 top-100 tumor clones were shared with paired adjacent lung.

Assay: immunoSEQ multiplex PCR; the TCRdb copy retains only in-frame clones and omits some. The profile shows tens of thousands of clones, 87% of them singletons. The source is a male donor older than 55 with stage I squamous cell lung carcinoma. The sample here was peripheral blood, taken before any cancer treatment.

The CDR3 bases are TGTGCCAGCAGCTTAGAGGGGACTAGCGGGAGGCACTACAATGAGCAGTTCTTC. This gives the protein CASSLEGTSGRHYNEQFF. The chain joins TRBV7-2 to TRBJ2-1; TRBD2 agrees at 15 bases. Germline V lookup: CDR1 SGHTA, CDR2 FQGNSA. The CDR3 covers 18 residues. Unmatched junction bases numbered 4, after V lost 1 base and J lost 3 bases.